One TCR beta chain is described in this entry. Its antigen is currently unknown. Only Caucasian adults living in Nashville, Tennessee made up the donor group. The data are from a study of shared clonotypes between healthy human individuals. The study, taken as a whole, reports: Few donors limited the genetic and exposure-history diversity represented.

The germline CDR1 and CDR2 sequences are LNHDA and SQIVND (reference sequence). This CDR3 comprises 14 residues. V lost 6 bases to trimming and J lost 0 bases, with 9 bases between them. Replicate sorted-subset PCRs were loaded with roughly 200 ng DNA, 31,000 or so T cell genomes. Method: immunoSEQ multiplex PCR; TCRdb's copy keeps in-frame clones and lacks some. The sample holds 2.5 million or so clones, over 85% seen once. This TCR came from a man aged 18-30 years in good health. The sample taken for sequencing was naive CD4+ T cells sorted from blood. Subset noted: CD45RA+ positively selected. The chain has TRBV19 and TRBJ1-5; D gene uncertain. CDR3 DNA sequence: TGTGCCAGTAGCCGTACAAGTAGCAATCAGCCCCAGCATTTT. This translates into CASSRTSSNQPQHF.